This T cell receptor (beta chain) was documented in a study of OX40 agonist ivuxolimab in advanced cancers. Overall study: Intravenous ivuxolimab at 0.01 to 10 mg/kg was given to patients every 2 weeks.

This CDR3 has 15 amino acids. The V end was cut by 0 bases, the J end by 2 bases, with 9 bases between. Germline assignment: CDR1 SGHVS and CDR2 FQNEAQ. Libraries were prepared by immunoSEQ multiplex PCR; TCRdb keeps only in-frame clonotypes and omits some of them. Of about 48,000 clones in the sample, roughly 85% are singletons; the top ten hold around 10%. The receptor was derived from an adult with an advanced solid tumor such as melanoma, head and neck, liver or kidney cancer. Sequencing was performed on CD4+ or CD8+ T cells sorted from blood, taken in a trial of the OX40 agonist ivuxolimab. The chain uses TRBV7-8 and TRBJ2-3; D unresolved. CDR3 amino acids: CASSLAGISTDTQYF. The CDR3 region has the DNA TGTGCCAGCAGCTTAGCGGGAATATCCACAGATACGCAGTATTTT.